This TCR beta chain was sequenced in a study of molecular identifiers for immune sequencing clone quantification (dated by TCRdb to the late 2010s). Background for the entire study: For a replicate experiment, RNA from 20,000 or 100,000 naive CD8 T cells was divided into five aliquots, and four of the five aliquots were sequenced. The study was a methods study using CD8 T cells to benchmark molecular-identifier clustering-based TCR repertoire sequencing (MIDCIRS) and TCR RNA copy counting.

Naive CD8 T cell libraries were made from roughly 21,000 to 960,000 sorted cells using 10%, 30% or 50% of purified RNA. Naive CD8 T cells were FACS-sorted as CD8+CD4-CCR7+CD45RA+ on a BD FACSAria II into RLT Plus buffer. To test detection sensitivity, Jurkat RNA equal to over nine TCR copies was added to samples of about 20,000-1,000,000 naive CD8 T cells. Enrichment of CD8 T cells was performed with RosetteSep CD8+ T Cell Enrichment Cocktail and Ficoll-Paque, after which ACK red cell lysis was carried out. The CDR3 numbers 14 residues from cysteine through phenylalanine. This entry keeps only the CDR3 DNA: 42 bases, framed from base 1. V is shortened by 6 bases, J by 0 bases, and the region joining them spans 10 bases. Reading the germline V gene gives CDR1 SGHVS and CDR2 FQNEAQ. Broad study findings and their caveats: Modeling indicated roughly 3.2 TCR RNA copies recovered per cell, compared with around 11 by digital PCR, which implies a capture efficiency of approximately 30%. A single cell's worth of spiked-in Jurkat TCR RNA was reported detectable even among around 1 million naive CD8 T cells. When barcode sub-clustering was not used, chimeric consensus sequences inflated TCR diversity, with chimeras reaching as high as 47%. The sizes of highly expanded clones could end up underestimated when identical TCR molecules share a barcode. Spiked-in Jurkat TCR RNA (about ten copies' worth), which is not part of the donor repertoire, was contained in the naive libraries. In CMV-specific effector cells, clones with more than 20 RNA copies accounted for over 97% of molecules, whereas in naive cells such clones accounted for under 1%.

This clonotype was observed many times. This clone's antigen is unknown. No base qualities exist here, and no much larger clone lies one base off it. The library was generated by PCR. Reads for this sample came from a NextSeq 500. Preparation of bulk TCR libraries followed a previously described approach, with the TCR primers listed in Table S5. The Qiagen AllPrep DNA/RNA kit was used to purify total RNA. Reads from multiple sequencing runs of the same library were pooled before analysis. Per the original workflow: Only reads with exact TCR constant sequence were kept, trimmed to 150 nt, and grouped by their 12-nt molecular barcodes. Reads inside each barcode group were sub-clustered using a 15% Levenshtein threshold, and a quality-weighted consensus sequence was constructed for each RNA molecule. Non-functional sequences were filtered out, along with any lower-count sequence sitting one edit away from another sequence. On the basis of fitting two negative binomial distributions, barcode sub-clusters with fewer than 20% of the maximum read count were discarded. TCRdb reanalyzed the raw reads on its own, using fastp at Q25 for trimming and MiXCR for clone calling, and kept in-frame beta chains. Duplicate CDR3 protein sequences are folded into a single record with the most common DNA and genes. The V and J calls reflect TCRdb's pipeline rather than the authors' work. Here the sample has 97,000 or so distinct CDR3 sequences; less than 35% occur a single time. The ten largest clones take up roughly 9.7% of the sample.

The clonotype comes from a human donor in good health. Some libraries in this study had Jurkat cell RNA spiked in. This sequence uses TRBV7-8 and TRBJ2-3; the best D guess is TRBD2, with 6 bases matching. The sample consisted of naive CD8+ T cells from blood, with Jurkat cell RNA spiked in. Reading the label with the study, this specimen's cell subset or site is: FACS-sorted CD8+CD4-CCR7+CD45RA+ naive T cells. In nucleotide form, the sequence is TGTGCCAGCAGACCGGGACTCAGCACAGATACGCAGTATTTT. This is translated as CASRPGLSTDTQYF.